In this sample, the clone carrying this T cell receptor beta chain turned up once. The study co-extracted DNA and RNA from about 20-30 mg of unsorted bulk tissue. Total RNA amounting to around 530 ng was the source from which TCR beta cDNA was made with a constant-region primer. Slightly modified ARM-PCR with three nested multiplex PCR rounds yielded TCR beta libraries. The opening two PCR rounds, ten to eleven cycles each, paired TRBV1-TRBV30 forward primers with a C-beta reverse primer. TCRdb analysed the multiplex PCR reads with MiXCR anew, one entry per CDR3 protein. The profile covers roughly 20,000 distinct CDR3 sequences, with 60% to 80% appearing a single time and almost 40% taken by the ten largest. The sample is drawn from a study of tumor-infiltrating lymphocytes in primary liver carcinoma. CDR1 and CDR2 (germline): MNHNY, SVGAGI (reference sequence). This CDR3 has 14 amino acids. With 8 bases clipped from V and 2 bases from J, the junction kept 5 bases outside the gene matches.

This chain links TRBV6-6 with TRBJ2-3, with 9 bases identical to TRBD2. The origin of this receptor is a woman younger than 45 with primary liver carcinoma and hepatitis B virus infection. Material for sequencing was liver tumor tissue from sampling region 1. Subset indicated: tumor region T1, superior pole. CDR3 residues: CASRAGGPTDTQYF. The CDR3 region has the DNA TGTGCCAGCCGGGCGGGAGGGCCCACAGATACGCAGTATTTT.